A single TCR beta chain is shown here with its context. Its antigen is undetermined. CDR3 length: 14 residues. CDR1 and CDR2 (germline): SNHLY, FYNNEI. Trimming shortened V by 6 bases and J by 5 bases, and 14 bases separated the two germline ends. This record comes from a study of post-analysis software for immune sequencing data. Unique molecular identifiers were built into the TCR beta cDNA libraries. TCRdb reprocessed the PCR reads via MiXCR and lists one record per CDR3 protein. Of more than 350,000 distinct CDR3 sequences listed, 30% to 40% were seen once; the top ten hold under 9%. Findings of the study overall: TRBV5-6, TRBV5-1 and TRBV20-1 were among 4 or 5 TRBV segments more frequent in patients than controls. Samples prepared in the same batch strongly co-clustered by F measure.

The sample consisted of blood. V usage is TRBV2 and J usage is TRBJ2-1; D is perhaps TRBD1 (6 bases). The clonotype was recovered from a girl aged 2 to 9 with multiple sclerosis. The DNA of the CDR3 is TGTGCCAGCAGCATCCGGGACATTCACAATGAGCAGTTCTTC. Translating gives CASSIRDIHNEQFF.